The 27 T cell receptor beta chains below come from one sample, sequenced in a study of cytomegalovirus exposure and HLA in healthy donors. Both 60 Vbeta primers and 13 Jbeta primers went into the PCR. Some clones are missing from TCRdb's copy, which holds only in-frame ones; the method was immunoSEQ multiplex PCR. The sample carries fewer than 200,000 clones, around 78% recorded once. Sequencing was done on a sample of PBMCs. Receptors were obtained from a female donor in good health and CMV-seronegative.

The V gene is TRBV28, the J gene TRBJ2-7; possibly TRBD1 for D (6 bases). The CDR3 has 12 residues. V shed 2 bases and J shed 6 bases, with 8 bases lying between them. The germline V gene has CDR1 MDHEN and CDR2 SYDVKM. CDR3 in amino acids: CASSLLQGEQYF. As DNA, the CDR3 is TGTGCCAGCAGTTTACTACAGGGCGAGCAGTACTTC.

The chain carries TRBV16 and TRBJ1-1; 7 positions agree with TRBD1. After removal of 6 bases from V and 10 bases from J, the junction contained 11 bases not matched to a gene. Germline V gives CDR1 KGHSY, CDR2 FQNENV. CDR3 length: 13 amino acids. CDR3 nucleotide sequence: TGTGCCAGCAGTCCGACGAGGTCAGGGGGAGCTTTCTTT. This gives the protein CASSPTRSGGAFF.

J is TRBJ2-5 and V is TRBV21-1; the tabulated D call, TRBD2, remains unverified against the DNA. TRBV21-1 is termed a pseudogene. This CDR3 contains 17 residues. CDR3 region: CASYCWFGGKLWETQYF. The DNA for the CDR3 is TGTGCCAGCTACTGTTGGTTCGGCGGGAAGTTGTGGGAGACCCAGTACTTC.

This clone was seen more than once but under ten times. This chain links TRBV9 with TRBJ1-5; the D gene is possibly TRBD1 (5 bases). The CDR3 is made up of 15 amino acids. Germline V gene sequence: CDR1 SGDLS, CDR2 YYNGEE. Trimming left V 0 bases short and J 2 bases short, with 9 bases between. Written as DNA, the CDR3 is TGTGCCAGCAGCGTAGAAGGGGTTGGCAATCAGCCCCAGCATTTT. Protein: CASSVEGVGNQPQHF.

The rearrangement uses TRBV28 and TRBJ1-1, with 8 bases that match TRBD1. The junction had 7 bases not matched to a gene; V was cut back by 6 bases and J by 4 bases. Germline-derived CDR1 and CDR2 are MDHEN and SYDVKM. The CDR3 is made up of 14 amino acids. The DNA of the CDR3 is TGTGCCAGCAGCAGGACAGGGATCCTCACTGAAGCTTTCTTT. It translates to CASSRTGILTEAFF.

This chain uses TRBV4-2 with TRBJ2-2, with a weak D call TRBD2 (5 bases). This CDR3 is 15 amino acids long. V was pared by 0 bases and J by 3 bases, with 8 bases between. Germline V CDR1 and CDR2: LGHNA, YNFKEQ. The chain's CDR3 is CASSQEFGDTGELFF. CDR3 coding DNA: TGTGCCAGCAGCCAAGAGTTCGGGGACACCGGGGAGCTGTTTTTT.

The chain's CDR3 is CASSLAGADNYGYTF. CDR3 DNA: TGCGCCAGCAGCTTGGCTGGGGCAGATAACTATGGCTACACCTTC. The chain uses TRBV5-1 and TRBJ1-2; tentative D call: TRBD1 (5 bases). V lost 0 bases, J lost 1 base, and 10 bases lay in between. This CDR3 has 15 residues. Germline V gene lookup returns CDR1 SGHRS and CDR2 YFSETQ. Supplemented by reference TRBV5-1 and TRBJ1-2, the full variable domain reads KAGVTQTPRYLIKTRGQQVTLSCSPISGHRSVSWYQQTPGQGLQFLFEYFSETQRNKGNFPGRFSGRQFSNSRSEMNVSTLELGDSALYLCASSLAGADNYGYTFGSGTRLTVV.

This chain connects TRBV10-3 to TRBJ1-4; 9 bases are a match to TRBD1. J lost 7 bases, V lost 0 bases, and 6 bases had no gene match. The V gene's germline CDR1 is ENHRY and CDR2 SYGVKD. This CDR3 is built from 16 residues. The CDR3 here is CAISESNRGPGEKLFF. DNA of the CDR3: TGTGCCATCAGTGAGTCAAACAGGGGGCCGGGTGAAAAACTGTTTTTT.

This clone was seen a few times. This chain connects TRBV10-3 to TRBJ2-1; 12 nucleotides align to TRBD2. Trimming at V came to 0 bases and at J to 8 bases, leaving 2 bases not matched to a gene. Germline CDR1 is ENHRY and CDR2 is SYGVKD. This CDR3 contains 15 residues. The CDR3 is CAISESASGRDEQFF. The CDR3 DNA sequence: TGTGCCATCAGTGAGTCCGCTAGCGGGAGGGATGAGCAGTTCTTC.

The rearrangement links TRBV6-6 to TRBJ1-6; D may be TRBD1 (6 bases). Trimming stripped 7 bases from V and 4 bases from J, with 17 bases between. Germline values: CDR1 MNHNY, CDR2 SVGAGI (reference sequence). The CDR3 runs to 16 residues. The CDR3 loop reads CASTPGGAKYNSPLHF. Written as DNA, the CDR3 is TGTGCCAGCACGCCCGGGGGGGCCAAGTATAATTCACCCCTCCACTTT.

This clone appeared once. This rearrangement joins TRBV10-3 to TRBJ2-1; 8 nucleotides line up with TRBD2. Looked up from germline, CDR1 is ENHRY and CDR2 is SYGVKD. The CDR3 totals 16 residues. V shed 0 bases and J 9 bases; nucleotides not matched to a gene: 10. This CDR3 reads CAISESSAGGSGEQFF. In DNA form, the CDR3 reads TGTGCCATCAGTGAGTCGTCCGCGGGAGGTAGCGGTGAGCAGTTCTTC.

This clone was found a few times. The V call is TRBV7-2, the J call TRBJ2-3; tentative D call: TRBD2 (6 bases). Germline V gene sequence: CDR1 SGHTA, CDR2 FQGNSA. This CDR3 contains 14 residues. Trimming took off 5 bases at V and 6 bases at J, with 15 bases between the two ends. Written as DNA, the CDR3 is TGTGCCAGCAGCCTCTGGGGGGTGAGGGATACGCAGTATTTT. It specifies CASSLWGVRDTQYF. Variable domain in full (rest from reference TRBV7-2 and TRBJ2-3): GAGVSQSPSNKVTEKGKDVELRCDPISGHTALYWYRQSLGQGLEFLIYFQGNSAPDKSGLPSDRFSAERTGGSVSTLTIQRTQQEDSAVYLCASSLWGVRDTQYFGPGTRLTVL.

The CDR3 bases are TGTGCCAGCAGACCTGCAACAGGGTTGGGGGACAGTCAGTACTTC. Protein sequence: CASRPATGLGDSQYF. The rearrangement links TRBV28 to TRBJ2-4; TRBD1 agrees at 7 bases. The CDR3 runs to 15 residues. V was clipped by 6 bases and J by 12 bases; unmatched bases: 17. Germline V gene lookup returns CDR1 MDHEN and CDR2 SYDVKM.

The V gene is TRBV7-9, the J gene TRBJ2-5, with 10 bases matching TRBD1. V trimming: 5 bases; J trimming: 5 bases; junction bases outside the gene matches: 8. Germline V gene data show CDR1 as SEHNR and CDR2 as FQNEAQ (reference sequence). The CDR3 covers 15 residues. The CDR3 here is CASSRWTGGEETQYF. For the CDR3, the DNA is TGTGCCAGCAGCCGTTGGACAGGGGGTGAGGAGACCCAGTACTTC.

The chain combines TRBV19 with TRBJ2-4; D is unresolved. Germline CDR1 and CDR2: LNHDA and SQIVND (reference sequence). V lost 1 base, J lost 7 bases, and 8 bases lay in between. The CDR3 loop spans 13 amino acids. CDR3 in amino acids: CASSIATLNIQYF. Here the CDR3 DNA reads TGTGCCAGTAGTATAGCGACTCTGAACATTCAGTACTTC. The full variable domain, in which reference TRBV19 and TRBJ2-4 provide the parts outside the CDR3, is DGGITQSPKYLFRKEGQNVTLSCEQNLNHDAMYWYRQDPGQGLRLIYYSQIVNDFQKGDIAEGYSVSREKKESFPLTVTSAQKNPTAFYLCASSIATLNIQYFGAGTRLSVL.

The chain couples TRBV4-3 to TRBJ2-2, with D perhaps matching TRBD2 (6 bases). This CDR3 is 15 amino acids long. Germline CDR1 and CDR2: LGHNA and YSLEER. Trimming pared 0 bases from V and 6 bases from J, leaving 11 bases between. The CDR3 region is CASSQDRLASGELFF. The CDR3 coding sequence is TGCGCCAGCAGCCAAGATCGGCTAGCGTCCGGGGAGCTGTTTTTT.

Comments on this clone: Since the CDR3 does not end with the conserved phenylalanine or tryptophan, this likely comes from a read error. This chain links TRBV7-2 with TRBJ2-7; a weak D match, TRBD1 (5 bases). Germline-derived CDR1 and CDR2 are SGHTA and FQGNSA. Trimming pared 1 base from V and 0 bases from J, leaving 10 bases between. CDR3 size: 15 residues. The CDR3 nucleotides read TGTGCCAGCAGCTTAGGACAGTACCTCTCCTACGAGCAGTACCTC. This sequence encodes CASSLGQYLSYEQYL.

The count of this clone is one. V and J are TRBV19 and TRBJ1-1; D remains ambiguous. The CDR3 totals 15 residues. Germline V gives CDR1 LNHDA, CDR2 SQIVND (reference sequence). The ends were cut back, 9 bases at V and 0 bases at J, with 17 bases in the middle. CDR3 region: CASKDGQSVNTEAFF. In nucleotides, the CDR3 is TGTGCCAGCAAGGATGGGCAGTCAGTGAACACTGAAGCTTTCTTT.

The chain couples TRBV7-2 to TRBJ2-2; 11 nucleotides agree with TRBD2. Germline trimming cut 8 bases from V and 1 base from J; bases unmatched to any gene: 9. This CDR3 has 17 amino acids. Germline values: CDR1 SGHTA, CDR2 FQGNSA. CDR3 bases: TGTGCCAGCCCCCGAGGTAGCGGGAGGGGGAACACCGGGGAGCTGTTTTTT. This translates into CASPRGSGRGNTGELFF. Full variable domain (outside the CDR3, taken from reference TRBV7-2 and TRBJ2-2): GAGVSQSPSNKVTEKGKDVELRCDPISGHTALYWYRQSLGQGLEFLIYFQGNSAPDKSGLPSDRFSAERTGGSVSTLTIQRTQQEDSAVYLCASPRGSGRGNTGELFFGEGSRLTVL.

J is TRBJ2-7 and V is TRBV15; weak D call: TRBD1 (6 bases). Trimming stripped 3 bases from V and 6 bases from J, with 15 bases between. CDR3 size: 14 residues. Looked up from germline, CDR1 is LNHNV and CDR2 is YYDKDF (reference sequence). In nucleotides, the CDR3 is TGTGCCACCAGCAGGGATACAGGGTACGGCGAGCAGTACTTC. Its protein product is CATSRDTGYGEQYF.

V usage is TRBV11-3 and J usage is TRBJ2-3; 9 bases line up with TRBD2. V lost 3 bases, J lost 5 bases, and 6 bases stayed unmatched. Germline V CDR1 and CDR2: SGHNT, YENEEA. This CDR3 contains 15 residues. The CDR3 DNA reads as TGTGCCAGCAGCTTGGGCGGGAGGGCCGGAGATACGCAGTATTTT. This codes for CASSLGGRAGDTQYF.

CDR3 sequence reads: CASSLWGLGTVSYEQYF. The CDR3, as DNA: TGTGCCAGCAGCTTGTGGGGGTTGGGGACAGTTTCCTACGAGCAGTACTTC. The gene calls are TRBV5-6 and TRBJ2-5; 7 bases line up with TRBD1. The DNA end is more similar to TRBJ2-7, so the J call may be wrong. The V gene's germline CDR1 is SGHDT and CDR2 YYEEEE. CDR3 length: 17 amino acids.

The chain recombines TRBV6-5 with TRBJ1-1; 10 nucleotides match TRBD1. From germline, CDR1 is MNHEY and CDR2 SVGAGI. The CDR3 consists of 15 residues. Trimming took 2 bases from V and 3 from J; bases not matched to a gene: 3. CDR3 coding DNA: TGTGCCAGCAGTTACCGGGACAGGGGTGACACTGAAGCTTTCTTT. The encoded protein is CASSYRDRGDTEAFF.

This clone appeared a single time. The chain combines TRBV10-3 with TRBJ2-2; TRBD2 matches at 10 bases. Germline CDR1 reads ENHRY; CDR2 reads SYGVKD. The V segment lost 6 bases and the J segment 1 base; nucleotides outside the gene matches: 5. The CDR3 loop spans 16 amino acids. This chain's CDR3 is CAISSGTSENTGELFF. The CDR3, as DNA: TGTGCCATCAGCTCCGGGACTAGCGAGAACACCGGGGAGCTGTTTTTT.

V usage is TRBV19 and J usage is TRBJ1-3; 7 bases line up with TRBD1. Losses at the gene ends were 7 bases for V and 0 bases for J; bases not matched to a gene: 12. Germline-derived CDR1 and CDR2 are LNHDA and SQIVND (reference sequence). CDR3 length: 17 residues. CDR3 sequence (DNA): TGTGCCAGTATCCTAACGACCGGGACAGTCTCTGGAAACACCATATATTTT. As protein: CASILTTGTVSGNTIYF.

The chain has TRBV19 and TRBJ2-3, with TRBD2 matching over 11 bases. The CDR3 runs to 17 residues. The germline gives CDR1 LNHDA, CDR2 SQIVND (reference sequence). Trimming cost V 9 bases and J 1 base; bases outside gene matches: 12. CDR3 amino acids: CASQGVSGRAGTDTQYF. In nucleotides, the CDR3 is TGTGCCAGCCAGGGAGTTAGCGGGAGGGCCGGCACAGATACGCAGTATTTT.

The V call is TRBV11-2, the J call TRBJ2-7; D is unresolved. CDR3 size: 13 residues. Germline V lookup: CDR1 SGHAT, CDR2 FQNNGV. The V end lost 0 bases, the J end lost 12 bases, and 15 bases lay between the germline ends. CDR3 loop: CASSLDRARVLYF. CDR3 nucleotide sequence: TGTGCCAGCAGCTTAGATCGCGCCCGGGTTCTGTACTTC.